A single sample is the source of the 8 T cell receptor beta chains below, sequenced in a study of control samples from healthy donors and cancer patients. Sequencing was performed with immunoSEQ multiplex PCR; in TCRdb, only in-frame clones are kept and a portion is missing. The data contain about 120,000 clones, about 91% of them singletons. Sequences were obtained from blood. These receptors originate from a man between 35 and 55 years old in good health.

This clone was detected once. The chain couples TRBV2 to TRBJ1-4, with D tentatively TRBD1 (5 bases). The CDR3 sequence is 14 residues long. V was clipped by 5 bases and J by 0 bases, with 7 bases between them. The V gene's germline CDR1 is SNHLY and CDR2 FYNNEI. Here the CDR3 reads CASSRTTTNEKLFF. The CDR3 DNA reads as TGTGCCAGCAGTAGGACAACAACTAATGAAAAACTGTTTTTT.

The gene calls are TRBV3-1 (or the pseudogene TRBV3-2) and TRBJ2-3; 9 bases are shared with TRBD2. CDR3 size: 15 residues. V lost 4 bases, J lost 0 bases, and 2 bases stayed unmatched. Germline CDR1 LGHDT, CDR2 YNNKEL (reference sequence). This CDR3 is CASSRTSVSTDTQYF. In DNA, the CDR3 is TGTGCCAGCAGCCGGACTAGCGTGAGCACAGATACGCAGTATTTT.

In this sample, this clone turned up once. The CDR3 sequence is CASSLGARWNEQFF. CDR3 bases: TGTGCCAGCAGTTTAGGAGCTAGGTGGAATGAGCAGTTCTTC. The chain carries TRBV27 and TRBJ2-1; D gene uncertain. Trimming cost V 2 bases and J 7 bases, with 12 bases left between them. The CDR3 has 14 amino acids. The germline gives CDR1 MNHEY, CDR2 SMNVEV (reference sequence).

The genes are TRBV9 and TRBJ1-2; D is unclear. Germline values: CDR1 SGDLS, CDR2 YYNGEE. This CDR3 comprises 12 residues. Trimming took off 6 bases at V and 5 bases at J, with 11 bases between the two ends. The CDR3 is CASTLGSYGYTF. The CDR3 region has the DNA TGTGCCAGCACCCTAGGTTCGTATGGCTACACCTTC.

CDR3 nucleotides: TGTGCCAGCAGTAAAGGCGGGACCGCCTATGGCTACACCTTC. Its translation: CASSKGGTAYGYTF. The genes are TRBV6-2 or TRBV6-3 and TRBJ1-2, with D tentatively TRBD1 (5 bases). From germline, CDR1 is MNHEY and CDR2 SVGEGT. The V gene lost 5 bases and the J gene lost 4 bases, with 14 bases spanning the gap. The CDR3 runs 14 residues.

This clone was seen only once. J is TRBJ2-7 and V is TRBV25-1, with TRBD1 as a possible D gene (6 bases). Trimming took off 5 bases at V and 3 bases at J, with 20 bases between the two ends. CDR3 size: 16 residues. Germline CDR1 reads MGHDK; CDR2 reads SYGVNS. The CDR3 DNA sequence: TGTGCCAGCAGTTATCTTGACCGGGACACCAACTACGAGCAGTACTTC. This sequence encodes CASSYLDRDTNYEQYF.

This sequence joins TRBV7-3 and TRBJ2-1; weak D call: TRBD1 (6 bases). Deletions cut 5 bases from V and 10 bases from J, with 18 bases between. Germline lookup yields CDR1 SGHTA and CDR2 FQGTGA. CDR3 length: 14 amino acids. Here the CDR3 reads CASSQQVLGAEQFF. The CDR3 DNA is TGTGCCAGCAGCCAACAGGTATTGGGGGCGGAGCAGTTCTTC.

The chain links TRBV28 to TRBJ1-1, with 9 nucleotides matching TRBD1. The CDR3 length is 15 residues. The ends lost 7 bases at V and 6 bases at J; junction bases unmatched: 12. In germline, CDR1 is MDHEN, CDR2 SYDVKM. CDR3 DNA: TGTGCCAGCACCACTCCCGGGACAGGGTTCTCTGAAGCTTTCTTT. Protein sequence: CASTTPGTGFSEAFF.